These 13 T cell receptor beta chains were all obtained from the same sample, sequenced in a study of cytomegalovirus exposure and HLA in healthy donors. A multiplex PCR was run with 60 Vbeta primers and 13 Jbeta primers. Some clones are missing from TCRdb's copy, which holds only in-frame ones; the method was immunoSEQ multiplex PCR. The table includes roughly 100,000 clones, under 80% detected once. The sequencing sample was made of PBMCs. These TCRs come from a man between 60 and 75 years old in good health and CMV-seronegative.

Here the CDR3 reads CASSSTAHREEAFF. DNA for the CDR3: TGTGCCAGCAGTTCCACGGCGCATAGGGAGGAGGCTTTCTTT. The chain recombines TRBV7-3 with TRBJ1-1, with D unresolved. The CDR3 runs to 14 residues. Germline CDR1 is SGHTA and CDR2 is FQGTGA. V lost 6 bases and J lost 11, with 22 bases in between. The whole variable domain, remainder taken from reference TRBV7-3 and TRBJ1-1, is GAGVSQTPSNKVTEKGKYVELRCDPISGHTALYWYRQSLGQGPEFLIYFQGTGAADDSGLPNDRFFAVRPEGSVSTLKIQRTERGDSAVYLCASSSTAHREEAFFGQGTRLTVV.

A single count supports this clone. The CDR3 reads CASSFGTGISGNTIYF. In DNA form, the CDR3 reads TGTGCCAGCAGCTTTGGTACAGGGATATCTGGAAACACCATATATTTT. V and J are TRBV5-8 and TRBJ1-3; tentatively, D is TRBD1 (6 bases). Trimming cost V 2 bases and J 1 base, with 13 bases left between them. The CDR3 extends over 16 amino acids. Germline V gives CDR1 SGHTS, CDR2 YDEGEE.

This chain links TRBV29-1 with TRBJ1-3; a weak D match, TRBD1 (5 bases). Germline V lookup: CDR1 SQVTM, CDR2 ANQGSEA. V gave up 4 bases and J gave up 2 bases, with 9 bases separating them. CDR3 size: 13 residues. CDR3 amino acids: CSVVGGAGNTIYF. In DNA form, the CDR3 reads TGCAGCGTTGTAGGAGGGGCTGGAAACACCATATATTTT.

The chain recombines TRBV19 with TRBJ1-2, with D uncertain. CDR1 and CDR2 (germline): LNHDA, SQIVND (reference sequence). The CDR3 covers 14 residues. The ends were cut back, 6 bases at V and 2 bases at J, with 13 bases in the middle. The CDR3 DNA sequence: TGTGCCAGTAGGGGGAGCCGACTAAACTATGGCTACACCTTC. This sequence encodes CASRGSRLNYGYTF.

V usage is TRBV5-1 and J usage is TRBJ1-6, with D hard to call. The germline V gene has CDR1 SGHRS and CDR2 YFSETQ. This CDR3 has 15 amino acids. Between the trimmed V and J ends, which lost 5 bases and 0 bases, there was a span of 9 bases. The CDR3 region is CASRRESSYNSPLHF. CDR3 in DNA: TGCGCCAGCAGGAGGGAGAGCTCCTATAATTCACCCCTCCACTTT.

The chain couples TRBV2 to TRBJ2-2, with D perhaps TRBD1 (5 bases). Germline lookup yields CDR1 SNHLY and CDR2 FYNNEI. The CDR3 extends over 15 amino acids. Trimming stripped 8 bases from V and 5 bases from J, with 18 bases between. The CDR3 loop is CASALVGRLTGELFF. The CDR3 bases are TGTGCCAGCGCCTTGGTGGGGCGGTTGACCGGGGAGCTGTTTTTT.

CDR3 nucleotides: TGTGCCAGCAGCGCCAGGGGGGCGAACACCGGGGAGCTGTTTTTT. Its protein product is CASSARGANTGELFF. The rearrangement joins TRBV11-3 to TRBJ2-2; D may be TRBD1 (7 bases). The CDR3 is 15 residues long. The germline V gene has CDR1 SGHNT and CDR2 YENEEA. Trimming removed 5 bases from V and 0 bases from J, with 10 bases in between.

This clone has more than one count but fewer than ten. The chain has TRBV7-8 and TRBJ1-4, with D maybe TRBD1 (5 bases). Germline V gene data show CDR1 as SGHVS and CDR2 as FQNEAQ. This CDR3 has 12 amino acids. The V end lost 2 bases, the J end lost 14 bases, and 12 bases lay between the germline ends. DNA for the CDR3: TGTGCCAGCAGCTTACAGGGCAGGCACCTGTTTTTT. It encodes CASSLQGRHLFF.

This CDR3 reads CASSSETSGGGLNIQYF. The CDR3 nucleotides read TGCGCCAGCAGCTCGGAGACTAGCGGGGGGGGTTTAAACATTCAGTACTTC. The rearrangement joins TRBV5-1 to TRBJ2-4; 14 bases line up with TRBD2. This CDR3 has 17 amino acids. CDR1 and CDR2 (germline): SGHRS, YFSETQ. With V trimmed by 3 bases and J by 6 bases, 8 bases remained unmatched.

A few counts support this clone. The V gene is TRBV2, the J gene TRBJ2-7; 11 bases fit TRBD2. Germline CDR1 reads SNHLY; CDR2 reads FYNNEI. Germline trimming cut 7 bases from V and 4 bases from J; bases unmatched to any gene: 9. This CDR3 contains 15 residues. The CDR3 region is CASTPVAGGVYEQYF. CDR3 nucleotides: TGTGCCAGCACGCCTGTAGCGGGGGGGGTGTACGAGCAGTACTTC.

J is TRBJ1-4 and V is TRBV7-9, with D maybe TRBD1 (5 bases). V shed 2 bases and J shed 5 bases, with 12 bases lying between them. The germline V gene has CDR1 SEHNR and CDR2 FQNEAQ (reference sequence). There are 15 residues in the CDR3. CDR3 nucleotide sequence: TGTGCCAGCAGCTTATATCAGGGTATCAATGAAAAACTGTTTTTT. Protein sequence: CASSLYQGINEKLFF.

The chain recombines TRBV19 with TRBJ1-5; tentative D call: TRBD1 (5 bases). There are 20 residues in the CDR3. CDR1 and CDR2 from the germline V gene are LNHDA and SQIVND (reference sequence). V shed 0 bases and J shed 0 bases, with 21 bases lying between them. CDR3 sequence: CASSIDYRFRGLGSNQPQHF. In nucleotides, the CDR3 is TGTGCCAGTAGTATAGATTATCGCTTTAGGGGTCTGGGTAGCAATCAGCCCCAGCATTTT.

The CDR3 sequence: CASSHTSRDRLGGYTF. CDR3 DNA sequence: TGCGCCAGCAGCCATACTTCCAGGGACAGGCTGGGTGGCTACACCTTC. The genes are TRBV5-1 and TRBJ1-2; 8 nucleotides align to TRBD1. Germline V gene data show CDR1 as SGHRS and CDR2 as YFSETQ. Germline trimming cut 4 bases from V and 7 bases from J; bases unmatched to any gene: 15. The CDR3 covers 16 residues.